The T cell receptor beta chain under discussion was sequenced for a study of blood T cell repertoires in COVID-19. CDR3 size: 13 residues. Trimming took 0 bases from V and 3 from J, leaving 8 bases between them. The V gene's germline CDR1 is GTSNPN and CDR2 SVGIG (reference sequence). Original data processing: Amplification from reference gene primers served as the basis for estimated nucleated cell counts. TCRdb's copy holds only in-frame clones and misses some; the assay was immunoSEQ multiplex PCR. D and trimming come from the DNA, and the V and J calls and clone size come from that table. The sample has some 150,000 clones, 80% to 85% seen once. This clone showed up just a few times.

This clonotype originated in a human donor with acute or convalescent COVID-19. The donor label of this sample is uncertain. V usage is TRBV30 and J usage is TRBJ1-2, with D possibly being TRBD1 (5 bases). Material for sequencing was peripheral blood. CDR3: CAWSVPRDYGYTF. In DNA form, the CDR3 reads TGTGCCTGGAGTGTTCCCAGGGACTATGGCTACACCTTC.